The 19 T cell receptor beta chains below come from one sample, sequenced in a study of blood T cell repertoires in COVID-19. Here immunoSEQ multiplex PCR was the method, and the copy in TCRdb shows in-frame clones only, minus some. The data contain 70,000 or so clones, under 95% of them singletons. The sample was peripheral blood. Receptors were obtained from a man in his forties or fifties with acute or convalescent COVID-19.

The chain recombines TRBV7-2 with TRBJ2-1, with a possible D match to TRBD2 (5 bases). V lost 5 bases and J 2 bases, leaving 16 bases between the germline ends. Germline CDR1 reads SGHTA; CDR2 reads FQGNSA. The CDR3 extends over 16 amino acids. This chain's CDR3 is CASSQGLGEAYNEQFF. CDR3 in DNA: TGTGCCAGCAGCCAAGGGCTCGGGGAAGCCTACAATGAGCAGTTCTTC.

This clone has a single count. The V call is TRBV28, the J call TRBJ2-5, with TRBD1 as a possible D gene (5 bases). Trimming shortened V by 2 bases and J by 2 bases, and 12 bases separated the two germline ends. CDR1 and CDR2 from the germline V gene are MDHEN and SYDVKM. The CDR3 is made up of 15 amino acids. The CDR3 loop is CASSLAAPGQETQYF. CDR3 DNA: TGTGCCAGCAGTTTAGCCGCGCCAGGGCAAGAGACCCAGTACTTC.

The chain joins TRBV27 to TRBJ1-6; TRBD1 matches 7 bases. The CDR3 is 14 amino acids. Germline V lookup: CDR1 MNHEY, CDR2 SMNVEV (reference sequence). V gave up 3 bases and J gave up 4 bases; unmatched junction bases: 0. The chain's CDR3 is CASSLGQYNSPLHF. The CDR3 nucleotides are TGTGCCAGCAGTTTGGGACAGTATAATTCACCCCTCCACTTT.

This clone was seen a few times. J is TRBJ2-2 and V is TRBV6-5; no clear D gene. Trimming took 0 bases from V and 4 from J, leaving 6 bases between them. Germline loops: CDR1 MNHEY, CDR2 SVGAGI. The CDR3 covers 14 residues. CDR3 in DNA: TGTGCCAGCAGTTACTCGCTGGCCACCGGGGAGCTGTTTTTT. Its protein is CASSYSLATGELFF.

The CDR3 DNA reads as TGTGCCAGCAGCTTAGGGACAGGGAACGGAAACACCATATATTTT. Translation gives CASSLGTGNGNTIYF. The V call is TRBV7-3, the J call TRBJ1-3; 9 bases fit TRBD1. The CDR3 totals 15 residues. With V trimmed by 2 bases and J by 4 bases, 3 bases remained unmatched. Per germline, CDR1 SGHTA and CDR2 FQGTGA. The full variable domain, completed using reference TRBV7-3 and TRBJ1-3, is GAGVSQTPSNKVTEKGKYVELRCDPISGHTALYWYRQSLGQGPEFLIYFQGTGAADDSGLPNDRFFAVRPEGSVSTLKIQRTERGDSAVYLCASSLGTGNGNTIYFGEGSWLTVV.

The gene calls are TRBV28 and TRBJ2-5; the D gene is possibly TRBD2 (6 bases). The germline CDR1 and CDR2 sequences are MDHEN and SYDVKM. The CDR3 contains 12 residues. Trimming removed 8 bases at V and 4 bases at J, with 11 bases between. The chain's CDR3 is CASCGEGETQYF. Written as DNA, the CDR3 is TGTGCCAGCTGCGGGGAAGGAGAGACCCAGTACTTC.

V is TRBV28 and J is TRBJ2-7; 8 nucleotides align to TRBD1. Germline assignment: CDR1 MDHEN and CDR2 SYDVKM. The CDR3 spans 14 residues. The V gene end was trimmed by 5 bases and the J gene end by 3 bases; junction bases not matched to a gene: 6. DNA for the CDR3: TGTGCCAGCAGTAGCATACAGGGGGTCTACGAGCAGTACGTC. Amino acid sequence: CASSSIQGVYEQYV.

The J gene is TRBJ2-7, the V gene TRBV5-1, with D unresolved. Germline loops: CDR1 SGHRS, CDR2 YFSETQ. Trimming stripped 0 bases from V and 3 bases from J, with 10 bases between. The CDR3 loop spans 14 amino acids. Written as DNA, the CDR3 is TGCGCCAGCAGCTTGGGTAGCACGGACTACGAGCAGTACGTC. Amino acids: CASSLGSTDYEQYV.

The chain combines TRBV19 with TRBJ2-3; D call uncertain. V lost 3 bases and J lost 4, with 8 bases in between. The CDR3 consists of 13 residues. Per the germline V gene, CDR1 is LNHDA and CDR2 is SQIVND (reference sequence). CDR3: CASSIPPADTQYF. The CDR3 DNA reads TGTGCCAGTAGTATCCCCCCAGCAGATACGCAGTATTTT.

The sample holds one count of this clone. The V call is TRBV5-4, the J call TRBJ2-5; D remains ambiguous. The germline CDR1 and CDR2 sequences are SGHNT and YYREEE (reference sequence). V was pared by 0 bases and J by 5 bases, with 11 bases between. The CDR3 has 14 residues. DNA of the CDR3: TGTGCCAGCAGCTTGGCCGATTTTCGGGAGACCCAGTACTTC. It encodes CASSLADFRETQYF.

This clone was observed a few times. The chain has TRBV5-1 and TRBJ2-7, with 8 bases lining up with TRBD1. V was pared by 4 bases and J by 3 bases, with 3 bases of the junction left unmatched. CDR1 is SGHRS, CDR2 YFSETQ, per germline. The CDR3 is made up of 13 amino acids. The CDR3 here is CASSDGTGYEQYF. CDR3 bases: TGCGCCAGCAGCGACGGGACAGGCTACGAGCAGTACTTC.

The chain is built from TRBV6-1 and TRBJ1-4; no clear D. V was trimmed by 2 bases and J by 1 base, leaving 11 bases between them. Germline CDR1 reads MNHNS; CDR2 reads SASEGT. The CDR3 totals 16 residues. The CDR3 DNA sequence: TGTGCCAGCAGTGAATTGAACGCCGGAACTAATGAAAAACTGTTTTTT. Its translation: CASSELNAGTNEKLFF.

The rearrangement joins TRBV10-1 to TRBJ2-2, with a tentative D call TRBD1 (6 bases). The V end lost 2 bases, the J end lost 4 bases, and 8 bases lay between the germline ends. Germline CDR1 is WNHNN and CDR2 is SYGVQD (reference sequence). This CDR3 has 14 residues. The CDR3 spells CASSEAGATGELFF. The CDR3 coding sequence is TGCGCCAGCAGTGAGGCAGGGGCCACCGGGGAGCTGTTTTTT.

V gene TRBV18 combines with J gene TRBJ1-4; D call uncertain. This CDR3 comprises 15 residues. V gave up 2 bases and J gave up 7 bases, with 14 bases separating them. Germline V gene sequence: CDR1 KGHSH, CDR2 LQKENI. CDR3 in amino acids: CASSPGREGAEKLFF. The DNA for the CDR3 is TGTGCCAGCTCACCAGGTCGGGAGGGAGCTGAAAAACTGTTTTTT.

V usage is TRBV27 and J usage is TRBJ2-5; 15 bases are shared with TRBD2. V was clipped by 5 bases and J by 5 bases; unmatched bases: 6. CDR3 length equals 16 residues. Germline V gene lookup returns CDR1 MNHEY and CDR2 SMNVEV (reference sequence). The CDR3 DNA is TGTGCCAGCAGTCCTCGGACTAGCGGGAGGGGGGAGACCCAGTACTTC. This translates into CASSPRTSGRGETQYF.

V and J are TRBV7-9 and TRBJ2-3, with a tentative D call TRBD1 (6 bases). The germline V and J ends were trimmed by 6 bases and 3 bases, with 25 bases remaining between them. The CDR3 totals 18 residues. Germline lookup yields CDR1 SEHNR and CDR2 FQNEAQ (reference sequence). The CDR3 sequence is CASSFVRLGNRVTDTQYF. The CDR3 DNA reads as TGTGCCAGCAGTTTCGTCCGTCTTGGAAACAGGGTTACAGATACGCAGTATTTT.

The chain employs TRBV28 and TRBJ1-6; D uncertain. CDR1 and CDR2 from the germline V gene are MDHEN and SYDVKM. There are 15 residues in the CDR3. The V gene lost 4 bases and the J gene lost 4 bases, with 11 bases spanning the gap. The CDR3 spells CASSSAADYNSPLHF. CDR3 bases: TGTGCCAGCAGTTCCGCCGCGGATTATAATTCACCCCTCCACTTT.

CDR3 nucleotides: TGTGCCAGCAGCTTAGATGCGGGTCCTAACACCGGGGAGCTGTTTTTT. Translation gives CASSLDAGPNTGELFF. The J gene is TRBJ2-2, the V gene TRBV13, with a possible D match to TRBD2 (5 bases). The CDR3 runs to 16 residues. Germline V CDR1 and CDR2: PRHDT, FYEKMQ (reference sequence). With 1 base removed from V and 2 bases from J, the gap between germline ends came to 11 bases.

The rearrangement links TRBV19 to TRBJ2-5, with a possible D match to TRBD2 (6 bases). This CDR3 has 14 amino acids. The V end was cut by 1 base, the J end by 4 bases, with 10 bases between. The germline V gene encodes CDR1 LNHDA and CDR2 SQIVND (reference sequence). As DNA, the CDR3 is TGTGCCAGTAGTATAGCTGGGGGGAGAGAGACCCAGTACTTC. This encodes CASSIAGGRETQYF.